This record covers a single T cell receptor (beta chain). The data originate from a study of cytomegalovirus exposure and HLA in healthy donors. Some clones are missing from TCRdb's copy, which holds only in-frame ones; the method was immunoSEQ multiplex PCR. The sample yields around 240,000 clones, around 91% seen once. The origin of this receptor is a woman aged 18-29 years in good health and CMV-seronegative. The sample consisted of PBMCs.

DNA of the CDR3: TGTGCCAGCAGTTACCAGGCAGAAAATGAAAAACTGTTTTTT. As protein: CASSYQAENEKLFF. This chain joins TRBV6-5 and TRBJ1-4; D ambiguous. V lost 2 bases and J 5 bases, leaving 9 bases between the germline ends. In germline, CDR1 is MNHEY, CDR2 SVGAGI. The CDR3 is 14 amino acids.